This T cell receptor (beta chain) derives from a study of shared clonotypes between healthy human individuals. At the level of the study: Donors consisted of two women and three men between 18 and 49.

The quantity of DNA used in unsorted PBMC replicate PCRs was 300 ng, corresponding to tens of thousands of T cell genomes. The sequencing of unsorted PBMC DNA took place on ten immunoSEQ deep assay plates. Using immunoSEQ multiplex PCR, the repertoire was profiled, and TCRdb retains in-frame clones only, with some absent. Counted here are hundreds of thousands of clones, 77% occurring once; the ten biggest clones make up about 12%. Of note for this clone: Antigen: not known.

V was clipped by 6 bases and J by 2 bases, with 7 bases between them. There are 12 residues in the CDR3. Germline V lookup: CDR1 MNHNS, CDR2 SASEGT. Study-level findings and limits: The authors expected sequencing depth to affect clonotype sharing among donors.

The sequence derives from a woman aged 40 to 49 in good health. Some clones in this sample may be carry-over from other donors' samples. This sequence joins TRBV6-1 and TRBJ1-1; D uncertain. The sample taken for sequencing was PBMCs. Written as DNA, the CDR3 is TGTGCCAGCAGCAGAAGTAACACTGAAGCTTTCTTT. It translates to CASSRSNTEAFF.